A selection of T cell receptor beta chains follows, all from one sample in a study of PD-1 blockade in classical Hodgkin lymphoma. TCRdb's table, derived via immunoSEQ multiplex PCR, lists solely in-frame clones and lacks some. The sample gives tens of thousands of clones, over 60% of which show up once; over 9.5% is in the top ten. The material was peripheral blood mononuclear cells (PBMCs), obtained at baseline. All receptors derive from a human donor with classical Hodgkin lymphoma. Each CDR3 is given with its conserved first and last residue. D genes are given only for firm matches. Size tells how often a clone was seen (once, few, many) or the class of an expanded clone, and some rows leave it out.

>NA|TRBJ2-5|TRBD1|TRBV15
CATSSRQGSGSETQYF
TGTGCCACCAGCAGCAGACAGGGGAGTGGTTCGGAGACCCAGTACTTC
>NA|TRBJ1-2|TRBD1|TRBV6-1
CASSEGDRGGEGYTF
TGTGCCAGCAGCGAGGGGGACAGGGGGGGAGAAGGCTACACCTTC
>NA|TRBJ2-7|NA|TRBV18
CASVRWVGTELYEQYF
TGTGCCAGCGTCCGCTGGGTGGGCACCGAACTCTACGAGCAGTACTTC
>NA|TRBJ2-2|NA|TRBV7-2
CASSLGLNTGELFF
TGTGCCAGCAGCTTAGGGCTAAACACCGGGGAGCTGTTTTTT
>once|TRBJ1-2|NA|TRBV14
CASSPPGTRVNYGYTF
TGTGCCAGCAGTCCTCCCGGGACAAGGGTTAACTATGGCTACACCTTC
>NA|TRBJ2-3|TRBD2|TRBV5-1
CASSLGTSGSTDTQYF
TGCGCCAGCAGCTTGGGGACTAGCGGGAGCACAGATACGCAGTATTTT
>NA|TRBJ2-1|NA|TRBV6-6
CASWENYNEQFF
TGTGCCAGTTGGGAGAATTACAATGAGCAGTTCTTC
>NA|TRBJ2-3|NA|TRBV2
CASDYSRTDTQYF
TGTGCCAGCGATTATAGCCGTACAGATACGCAGTATTTT
>once|TRBJ2-3|NA|TRBV4-1
CASSQGEWGTDTQYF
TGCGCCAGCAGCCAAGGGGAGTGGGGAACAGATACGCAGTATTTT
>NA|TRBJ2-2|TRBD2|TRBV7-6
CASSLPARAGGYTGELFF
TGTGCCAGCAGCTTACCGGCTCGAGCGGGAGGGTACACCGGGGAGCTGTTTTTT
>NA|TRBJ2-7|TRBD1|TRBV28
CASSSQDRGGYEQYF
TGTGCCAGCAGTTCTCAGGACAGGGGAGGGTACGAGCAGTACTTC
>NA|TRBJ1-5|NA|TRBV27
CASSRTLAGNQPQHF
TGTGCCAGCAGCCGGACTCTGGCGGGCAATCAGCCCCAGCATTTT
>NA|TRBJ2-1|TRBD2|TRBV19
CASSRGLAGDNEQFF
TGTGCCAGTAGCCGCGGACTAGCGGGAGACAATGAGCAGTTCTTC
>once|TRBJ1-4|NA|TRBV6-5
CASSPTVTNEKLFF
TGTGCCAGCAGCCCGACAGTGACTAATGAAAAACTGTTTTTT
>NA|TRBJ2-2|TRBD2|TRBV5-1
CASSLEWLAGTGELFF
TGCGCCAGCAGCTTGGAATGGTTAGCGGGCACCGGGGAGCTGTTTTTT
>many|TRBJ2-2|NA|TRBV9
CASSVGLTGELFF
TGTGCCAGCAGCGTGGGACTCACCGGGGAGCTGTTTTTT
>NA|TRBJ1-5|NA|TRBV5-6
CASSLEGYSNQPQHF
TGTGCCAGCAGCTTGGAGGGGTATAGCAATCAGCCCCAGCATTTT
>NA|TRBJ2-3|NA|TRBV5-1
CASSERVTGITQYF
TGCGCCAGCAGCGAGAGGGTGACGGGGATTACGCAGTATTTT
>NA|TRBJ1-5|NA|TRBV5-1
CASSLRGNQPQHF
TGCGCCAGCAGCTTGCGGGGGAATCAGCCCCAGCATTTT
>NA|TRBJ2-1|TRBD2|TRBV5-1
CASSGREYNVEQFF
TGCGCCAGCAGCGGGAGGGAATACAATGTGGAGCAGTTCTTC
>NA|TRBJ1-3|NA|TRBV18
CASSPSRADRGNTIYF
TGTGCCAGCTCGCCAAGCCGGGCAGACAGGGGAAACACCATATATTTT
>NA|TRBJ2-1|TRBD2|TRBV9
CASSGLAGGRGSYNEQFF
TGTGCCAGCAGCGGACTAGCGGGAGGGAGGGGCTCCTACAATGAGCAGTTCTTC
>NA|TRBJ2-2|NA|TRBV2
CASNLGSLNTGELFF
TGTGCCAGCAATTTGGGCAGCTTGAACACCGGGGAGCTGTTTTTT
>NA|TRBJ2-1|TRBD2|TRBV11-3
CASSLKSSGRFTYNEQFF
TGTGCCAGCAGCTTAAAGAGTAGCGGGAGGTTTACGTACAATGAGCAGTTCTTC
>NA|TRBJ2-2|NA|TRBV6-1
CASRVNTGELFF
TGTGCCAGCAGGGTTAACACCGGGGAGCTGTTTTTT
>NA|TRBJ1-2|NA|TRBV15
CATSREQGRNYGYTF
TGTGCCACCAGCAGAGAACAGGGACGAAACTATGGCTACACCTTC
>NA|TRBJ2-5|NA|TRBV7-2
CASSRDGFGETQYF
TGTGCCAGCAGCCGGGACGGCTTCGGGGAGACCCAGTACTTC
>few|TRBJ2-7|NA|TRBV6-5
CASSNAGQTYEQYF
TGTGCCAGCAGTAATGCGGGACAGACCTACGAGCAGTACTTC
>NA|TRBJ2-3|TRBD1|TRBV30
CAWSVAGGADTQYF
TGTGCCTGGAGTGTGGCAGGGGGCGCGGATACGCAGTATTTT
>once|TRBJ2-3|TRBD2|TRBV28
CASSPIAGGSWYF
TGTGCCAGCAGCCCGATAGCGGGGGGATCATGGTATTTT
>NA|TRBJ2-7|NA|TRBV6-1
CASSEAWSPLYEQYF
TGTGCCAGCAGTGAAGCTTGGTCCCCCCTCTACGAGCAGTACTTC
>NA|TRBJ2-7|TRBD1|TRBV5-1
CASSRGTVIGEQYF
TGCGCCAGCAGCCGAGGGACAGTGATTGGCGAGCAGTACTTC
>NA|TRBJ2-7|NA|TRBV6-1
CASRPGTPYEQYF
TGTGCCAGCAGACCGGGGACCCCCTACGAGCAGTACTTC
>NA|TRBJ2-1|TRBD2|TRBV19
CASSIGGRAFGEQFF
TGTGCCAGTAGTATTGGTGGGAGGGCCTTCGGTGAGCAGTTCTTC
>NA|TRBJ2-3|NA|TRBV19
CASSILGSRDTQYF
TGTGCCAGTAGTATCTTGGGGAGTAGGGATACGCAGTATTTT
>NA|TRBJ2-7|NA|TRBV7-2
CASSRSGLYEQYF
TGTGCCAGCAGCCGGAGCGGCCTCTACGAGCAGTACTTC